These 29 T cell receptor beta chains were all obtained from the same sample, sequenced in a study of cytomegalovirus exposure and HLA in healthy donors. Primers: 60 Vbeta forward and 13 Jbeta reverse. Produced via immunoSEQ multiplex PCR; TCRdb's table is partial and in-frame only. This sample yields about 200,000 clones, of which roughly four fifths are seen a single time; around 1.9% belongs to the top ten. The sample consisted of PBMCs. The receptor source for this set is a man in his thirties or forties in good health and CMV-seronegative.

In its sample, this clone was seen a few times. The chain recombines TRBV11-2 with TRBJ2-7, with D possibly TRBD2 on 6 matching bases. Trimming cost V 5 bases and J 4 bases, with 18 bases left between them. Germline V lookup: CDR1 SGHAT, CDR2 FQNNGV. The CDR3 sequence is 15 residues long. CDR3 nucleotide sequence: TGTGCCAGCAGCCTTAGGCGGGACGGACTATACGAGCAGTACTTC. Amino acids: CASSLRRDGLYEQYF.

The chain links TRBV25-1 to TRBJ2-3, with D perhaps matching TRBD2 (6 bases). CDR1 is MGHDK, CDR2 SYGVNS, per germline. The CDR3 covers 15 residues. Trimming left V 4 bases short and J 0 bases short, with 11 bases between. The CDR3 spells CASSGAGNSTDTQYF. Written as DNA, the CDR3 is TGTGCCAGCAGTGGAGCGGGCAATAGCACAGATACGCAGTATTTT.

There are a few counts of this clone. The V call is TRBV7-9, the J call TRBJ1-1; tentatively, D is TRBD1 (6 bases). The CDR3 is made up of 14 amino acids. The V end was cut by 5 bases, the J end by 6 bases, with 16 bases between. Germline CDR1 reads SEHNR; CDR2 reads FQNEAQ (reference sequence). For the CDR3, the DNA is TGTGCCAGCAGCCCGAGACAGGTCTTGCCTGAAGCTTTCTTT. It codes for CASSPRQVLPEAFF.

J is TRBJ2-2 and V is TRBV29-1, with 10 bases aligning to TRBD2. CDR3 length: 15 amino acids. V lost 7 bases, J lost 3 bases, and 8 bases stayed unmatched. Per germline, CDR1 SQVTM and CDR2 ANQGSEA. CDR3 loop: CSAAAGGPYTGELFF. The CDR3, as DNA: TGCAGCGCTGCAGCGGGAGGGCCTTACACCGGGGAGCTGTTTTTT.

V usage is TRBV15 and J usage is TRBJ1-1; TRBD1 aligns across 10 bases. The germline V gene has CDR1 LNHNV and CDR2 YYDKDF (reference sequence). There are 15 residues in the CDR3. V gave up 2 bases and J gave up 5 bases; unmatched junction bases: 5. CDR3 residues: CATSRPGTGDTEAFF. CDR3 sequence (DNA): TGTGCCACCAGCAGACCCGGGACAGGGGATACTGAAGCTTTCTTT.

The chain recombines TRBV19 with TRBJ1-3; 7 bases map to TRBD1. The V and J ends lost 7 bases and 3 bases, in that order; junction bases with no gene match: 6. Germline V gives CDR1 LNHDA, CDR2 SQIVND (reference sequence). CDR3 length: 14 amino acids. The CDR3 coding sequence is TGTGCCAGTAATCGACAGGGTGGTGGAAACACCATATATTTT. Translation gives CASNRQGGGNTIYF. The full variable domain, with the rest looked up from reference TRBV19 and TRBJ1-3, is DGGITQSPKYLFRKEGQNVTLSCEQNLNHDAMYWYRQDPGQGLRLIYYSQIVNDFQKGDIAEGYSVSREKKESFPLTVTSAQKNPTAFYLCASNRQGGGNTIYFGEGSWLTVV.

The chain recombines TRBV7-3 with TRBJ2-7, with 7 bases identical to TRBD1. CDR3 size: 14 residues. V trimming: 5 bases; J trimming: 2 bases; junction bases outside the gene matches: 6. Germline CDR1 is SGHTA and CDR2 is FQGTGA. CDR3 coding DNA: TGTGCCAGCAGCCCGACAGGGAAGCCCTACGAGCAGTACTTC. Translating it yields CASSPTGKPYEQYF. Complete variable domain (other parts from reference TRBV7-3 and TRBJ2-7): GAGVSQTPSNKVTEKGKYVELRCDPISGHTALYWYRQSLGQGPEFLIYFQGTGAADDSGLPNDRFFAVRPEGSVSTLKIQRTERGDSAVYLCASSPTGKPYEQYFGPGTRLTVT.

This chain connects TRBV6-1 to TRBJ1-1; D is unclear. CDR1 is MNHNS, CDR2 SASEGT, per germline. The CDR3 runs 12 residues. V was cut by 6 bases and J by 0 bases, with 5 bases left in between. The CDR3 DNA reads TGTGCCAGCAGATCGGTGAACACTGAAGCTTTCTTT. It encodes CASRSVNTEAFF.

This chain uses TRBV6-4 with TRBJ2-3; TRBD2 might be the D (6 bases). V lost 5 bases and J 6 bases, leaving 21 bases between the germline ends. In germline, CDR1 is MRHNA, CDR2 SNTAGT. There are 16 residues in the CDR3. In DNA, the CDR3 is TGTGCCAGCAGTCACCGCGGGGTCCGTGTTGGTGATACGCAGTATTTT. It encodes CASSHRGVRVGDTQYF.

This sequence joins TRBV15 and TRBJ2-2; D is possibly TRBD2 (6 bases). V lost 5 bases and J 6 bases, leaving 16 bases between the germline ends. CDR1 LNHNV and CDR2 YYDKDF come from the germline V gene (reference sequence). There are 15 residues in the CDR3. DNA for the CDR3: TGTGCCACCAGCTGGGAGCGAGGGAGGTCCGGGGAGCTGTTTTTT. Translation: CATSWERGRSGELFF.

The chain uses TRBV11-3 and TRBJ2-7, with 7 nucleotides matching TRBD2. The CDR3 runs to 13 residues. With 6 bases clipped from V and 3 bases from J, the junction kept 5 bases outside the gene matches. Germline V lookup: CDR1 SGHNT, CDR2 YENEEA. The CDR3 here is CASSPRGVYEQYF. The CDR3 region has the DNA TGTGCCAGCAGTCCCCGGGGGGTCTACGAGCAGTACTTC. Using reference TRBV11-3 and TRBJ2-7 for the parts outside the CDR3, the full variable domain is EAGVVQSPRYKIIEKKQPVAFWCNPISGHNTLYWYLQNLGQGPELLIRYENEEAVDDSQLPKDRFSAERLKGVDSTLKIQPAELGDSAVYLCASSPRGVYEQYFGPGTRLTVT.

CDR3 region: CAIEGQGASEQYF. The DNA of the CDR3 is TGTGCCATCGAAGGACAGGGGGCCTCCGAGCAGTACTTC. The V and J genes are TRBV10-3 and TRBJ2-7; 11 nucleotides agree with TRBD1. Trimming cost V 8 bases and J 6 bases; bases outside gene matches: 6. The CDR3 runs 13 residues. Germline CDR1 and CDR2: ENHRY and SYGVKD.

The rearrangement joins TRBV27 to TRBJ2-5; D perhaps matches TRBD1 (6 bases). Trimming pared 5 bases from V and 7 bases from J, leaving 23 bases between. Germline assignment: CDR1 MNHEY and CDR2 SMNVEV (reference sequence). This CDR3 is built from 16 residues. In nucleotides, the CDR3 is TGTGCCAGCAGTCCAGGTCTCATGGCGAGAGGGGGGACCCAGTACTTC. Encoded protein: CASSPGLMARGGTQYF.

CDR3 protein: CASSLGTGGGYTF. The CDR3 nucleotides are TGCGCCAGCAGCCTAGGGACAGGGGGCGGCTACACCTTC. V and J are TRBV5-1 and TRBJ1-2, with TRBD1 matching 12 bases. V shed 4 bases and J 8 bases; nucleotides not matched to a gene: 3. The CDR3 length is 13 residues. Per germline, CDR1 SGHRS and CDR2 YFSETQ.

The gene calls are TRBV2 and TRBJ1-1; TRBD1 matches at 7 bases. The CDR3 is made up of 15 amino acids. Germline loops: CDR1 SNHLY, CDR2 FYNNEI. V was clipped by 4 bases and J by 6 bases; unmatched bases: 11. CDR3 amino acids: CASSVSGDSESEAFF. CDR3 DNA: TGTGCCAGCAGTGTCTCGGGGGACAGTGAGTCTGAAGCTTTCTTT.

In its sample, this clone was seen once. CDR3 in amino acids: CASSSYRQGPNGEQFF. CDR3 nucleotide sequence: TGTGCCAGCAGTTCCTACCGACAGGGACCTAACGGTGAGCAGTTCTTC. The chain is built from TRBV27 and TRBJ2-1, with 7 bases aligning to TRBD1. Trimming removed 4 bases from V and 9 bases from J; junction bases left unmatched: 15. CDR3 length equals 16 residues. CDR1 and CDR2 (germline): MNHEY, SMNVEV (reference sequence).

The V gene is TRBV20-1, the J gene TRBJ2-2; tentatively, D is TRBD2 (6 bases). The CDR3 length is 11 residues. V lost 6 bases and J lost 6, with 8 bases in between. The germline V gene encodes CDR1 DFQATT and CDR2 SNEGSKA (reference sequence). Here the CDR3 DNA reads TGCAGTGCGAGGGACTCCGGGGAGCTGTTTTTT. Amino acid sequence: CSARDSGELFF.

A few counts support this clone. The V gene is TRBV30, the J gene TRBJ1-1, with 7 bases aligning to TRBD1. The germline V gene encodes CDR1 GTSNPN and CDR2 SVGIG (reference sequence). With 8 bases clipped from V and 1 base from J, the junction kept 13 bases outside the gene matches. The CDR3 extends over 15 amino acids. CDR3 loop: CAGTLNRGWNTEAFF. CDR3 coding DNA: TGTGCCGGGACTCTGAACAGGGGCTGGAACACTGAAGCTTTCTTT.

This rearrangement joins TRBV30 to TRBJ1-3; TRBD1 agrees at 7 bases. Germline CDR1 GTSNPN, CDR2 SVGIG (reference sequence). The CDR3 runs 17 residues. Trimming took 0 bases from V and 0 from J; bases not matched to a gene: 8. The CDR3 bases are TGTGCCTGGAGTGTATGGGGACAGCGAAGCTCTGGAAACACCATATATTTT. This encodes CAWSVWGQRSSGNTIYF.

V and J are TRBV4-1 and TRBJ1-1, with D tentatively TRBD1 (5 bases). Trimming left V 4 bases short and J 4 bases short, with 13 bases between. Germline V gene sequence: CDR1 MGHRA, CDR2 YSYEKL. The CDR3 sequence is 14 residues long. DNA for the CDR3: TGCGCCAGCAGCCCCGCAGGGCAGGGCACTGAAGCTTTCTTT. Translating gives CASSPAGQGTEAFF.

The CDR3 region is CASSQSGVSGYTF. In DNA form, the CDR3 reads TGCGCCAGCAGCCAGAGCGGGGTTTCGGGCTACACCTTC. J is TRBJ1-2 and V is TRBV4-1, with unresolved D. Trimming took 3 bases from V and 8 from J, leaving 13 bases between them. The CDR3 extends over 13 amino acids. Germline CDR1 reads MGHRA; CDR2 reads YSYEKL.

The V and J genes are TRBV2 and TRBJ2-7, with 7 bases aligning to TRBD1. Germline CDR1 and CDR2: SNHLY and FYNNEI. Trimming removed 6 bases from V and 2 bases from J; junction bases left unmatched: 4. CDR3 length: 13 residues. The CDR3 coding sequence is TGTGCCAGCAGAGTTGACAGGGCCTACGAGCAGTACTTC. Amino acid sequence: CASRVDRAYEQYF.

In this sample, this clone turned up a few times. The genes are TRBV2 and TRBJ2-1; 9 nucleotides agree with TRBD2. From germline, CDR1 is SNHLY and CDR2 FYNNEI. The CDR3 is 14 residues long. Losses at the gene ends were 11 bases for V and 7 bases for J; bases not matched to a gene: 12. CDR3 in amino acids: CAGTGTSRQNEQFF. In nucleotides, the CDR3 is TGTGCCGGAACCGGGACTAGCAGGCAGAATGAGCAGTTCTTC. The full variable domain, completed using reference TRBV2 and TRBJ2-1, is EPEVTQTPSHQVTQMGQEVILRCVPISNHLYFYWYRQILGQKVEFLVSFYNNEISEKSEIFDDQFSVERPDGSNFTLKIRSTKLEDSAMYFCAGTGTSRQNEQFFGPGTRLTVL.

This clone has a handful of counts. This chain links TRBV9 with TRBJ1-1, with TRBD1 matching 8 bases. Unmatched junction bases numbered 5, after V lost 3 bases and J lost 1 base. The CDR3 extends over 15 amino acids. From germline, CDR1 is SGDLS and CDR2 YYNGEE. The CDR3 here is CASSALQGGNTEAFF. CDR3 nucleotide sequence: TGTGCCAGCAGCGCCTTACAGGGGGGGAACACTGAAGCTTTCTTT.

The rearrangement joins TRBV28 to TRBJ2-6; 11 nucleotides line up with TRBD1. Germline CDR1 reads MDHEN; CDR2 reads SYDVKM. This CDR3 is 16 amino acids long. The V and J ends lost 10 bases and 1 base, in that order; junction bases with no gene match: 6. The CDR3, as DNA: TGTGCCACCCGGACAGGGGGCGCTTCTGGGGCCAACGTCCTGACTTTC. Protein product: CATRTGGASGANVLTF.

This clone was observed once. V and J are TRBV6-1 and TRBJ2-1; TRBD1 is a possible D gene (5 bases). This CDR3 comprises 18 residues. The V gene's germline CDR1 is MNHNS and CDR2 SASEGT. V lost 2 bases, J lost 3 bases, and 20 bases lay in between. CDR3 bases: TGTGCCAGCAGTGAAACCCAAGGGGCCGTCGCTGGCTACAATGAGCAGTTCTTC. This codes for CASSETQGAVAGYNEQFF.

The chain joins TRBV19 to TRBJ1-6, with D unclear. The CDR3 runs to 14 residues. Germline CDR1 is LNHDA and CDR2 is SQIVND (reference sequence). Between the trimmed V and J ends, which lost 7 bases and 3 bases, there was a span of 10 bases. CDR3 coding DNA: TGTGCCAGTATCGACGGGGACTATAATTCACCCCTCCACTTT. Amino acids: CASIDGDYNSPLHF.

This sequence joins TRBV7-9 and TRBJ1-6, with 7 bases lining up with TRBD1. The CDR3 has 14 residues. The J segment lost 12 bases and the V segment lost 1 base, leaving 6 bases of the junction unmatched. Looked up from germline, CDR1 is SEHNR and CDR2 is FQNEAQ (reference sequence). As DNA, the CDR3 is TGTGCCAGCAGCTTAGAACAGGGGCCCGAACCCCTCCACTTT. Translated, it gives CASSLEQGPEPLHF.

This clone was counted between two and nine times. The chain is built from TRBV5-4 and TRBJ2-6; no firm D call. CDR1 is SGHNT and CDR2 is YYREEE in the germline V gene (reference sequence). This CDR3 spans 17 amino acids. Trimming took off 6 bases at V and 1 base at J, with 17 bases between the two ends. CDR3 sequence: CASNPDGGYSGANVLTF. In DNA, the CDR3 is TGTGCCAGCAATCCTGACGGCGGATATTCTGGGGCCAACGTCCTGACTTTC.